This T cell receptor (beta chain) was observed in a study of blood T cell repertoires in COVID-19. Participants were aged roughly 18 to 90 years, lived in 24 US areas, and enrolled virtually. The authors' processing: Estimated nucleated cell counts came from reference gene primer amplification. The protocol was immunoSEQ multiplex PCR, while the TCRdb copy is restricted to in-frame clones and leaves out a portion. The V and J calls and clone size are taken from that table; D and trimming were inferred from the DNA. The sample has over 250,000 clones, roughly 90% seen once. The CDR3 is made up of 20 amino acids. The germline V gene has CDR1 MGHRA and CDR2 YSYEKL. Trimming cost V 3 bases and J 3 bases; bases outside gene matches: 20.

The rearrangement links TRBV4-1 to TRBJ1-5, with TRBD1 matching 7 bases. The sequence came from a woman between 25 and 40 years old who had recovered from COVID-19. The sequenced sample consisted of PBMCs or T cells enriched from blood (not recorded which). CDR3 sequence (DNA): TGCGCCAGCAGCCACCCATTGGGGGGACAGACTACGGATTTCAATCAGCCCCAGCATTTT. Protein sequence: CASSHPLGGQTTDFNQPQHF.